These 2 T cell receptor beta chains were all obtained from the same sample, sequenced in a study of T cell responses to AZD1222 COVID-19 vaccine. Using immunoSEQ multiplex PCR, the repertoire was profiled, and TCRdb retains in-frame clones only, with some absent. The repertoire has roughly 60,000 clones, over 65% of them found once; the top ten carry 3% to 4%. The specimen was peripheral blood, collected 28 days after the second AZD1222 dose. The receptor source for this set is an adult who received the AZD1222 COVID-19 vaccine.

CDR3 bases: TGTGCCAGTAGTATTAAGGGCGGGGAGCTGTTTTTT. Translating gives CASSIKGGELFF. V is TRBV19 and J is TRBJ2-2; D is unresolved. Germline V gives CDR1 LNHDA, CDR2 SQIVND (reference sequence). V lost 3 bases and J lost 7, with 6 bases in between. The CDR3 extends over 12 amino acids.

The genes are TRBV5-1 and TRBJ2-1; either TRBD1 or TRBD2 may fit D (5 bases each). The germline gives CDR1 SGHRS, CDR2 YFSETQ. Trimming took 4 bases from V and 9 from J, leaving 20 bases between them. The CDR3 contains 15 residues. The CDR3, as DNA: TGCGCCAGCAGCCCTGATAGTTCGGGGCCTAGTGAGCAGTTCTTC. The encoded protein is CASSPDSSGPSEQFF.